The 21 T cell receptor beta chains presented below share a single source sample, sequenced in a study of blood T cell repertoires in COVID-19. Assay: immunoSEQ multiplex PCR; the TCRdb copy retains only in-frame clones and omits some. The sample has over 20,000 clones, 75% to 95% seen once. The specimen was peripheral blood. The source of these receptors is a woman between 65 and 79 years old with active COVID-19.

The V and J genes are TRBV7-2 and TRBJ2-7, with 7 bases aligning to TRBD1. The CDR3 is 14 residues long. Germline V lookup: CDR1 SGHTA, CDR2 FQGNSA. The trim removed 5 bases at V and 2 bases at J, leaving 6 bases unmatched. Here the CDR3 DNA reads TGTGCCAGCAGCCCAGGGGGAAGCACCTACGAGCAGTACTTC. It translates to CASSPGGSTYEQYF.

The rearrangement uses TRBV28 and TRBJ2-3; 8 bases fit TRBD2. The germline V gene encodes CDR1 MDHEN and CDR2 SYDVKM. This CDR3 comprises 13 residues. V shed 10 bases and J 2 bases; nucleotides not matched to a gene: 5. CDR3 sequence reads: CAILSGTTDTQYF. Written as DNA, the CDR3 is TGTGCCATCCTTAGCGGGACCACAGATACGCAGTATTTT.

This CDR3 is CASSLEAATGELFF. Written as DNA, the CDR3 is TGTGCCAGCAGCTTGGAGGCGGCCACCGGGGAGCTGTTTTTT. The chain carries TRBV5-4 and TRBJ2-2; D not resolved. CDR1 is SGHNT, CDR2 YYREEE, per germline (reference sequence). This CDR3 comprises 14 residues. Trimming took 0 bases from V and 4 from J, leaving 7 bases between them.

J is TRBJ2-1 and V is TRBV9; D is perhaps TRBD1 (8 bases). CDR3 size: 16 residues. The V gene lost 0 bases and the J gene lost 4 bases, with 14 bases spanning the gap. Germline V lookup: CDR1 SGDLS, CDR2 YYNGEE. CDR3 residues: CASSVEQGGRYNEQFF. The CDR3 DNA follows: TGTGCCAGCAGCGTAGAACAGGGGGGGAGATACAATGAGCAGTTCTTC.

V gene TRBV6-5 combines with J gene TRBJ1-6; 7 bases fit TRBD1. Germline values: CDR1 MNHEY, CDR2 SVGAGI. The CDR3 totals 13 residues. V lost 9 bases to trimming and J lost 13 bases; unmatched junction nucleotides: 12. Here the CDR3 DNA reads TGTGCCAGTACGGACAGGTCTTTGTCGCCCCTCCACTTT. This gives the protein CASTDRSLSPLHF.

The chain employs TRBV7-6 and TRBJ2-7, with 7 bases that match TRBD2. Germline V lookup: CDR1 SGHVS, CDR2 FNYEAQ. V shed 1 base, J shed 4 bases, and the junction held 7 bases outside the gene matches. This CDR3 has 15 residues. The CDR3 loop is CASSLGEGLVYEQYF. In DNA form, the CDR3 reads TGTGCCAGCAGCTTAGGGGAGGGACTCGTATACGAGCAGTACTTC.

This clone was seen just once. The chain has TRBV3-1 (or the pseudogene TRBV3-2) and TRBJ2-5, with 10 nucleotides matching TRBD2. Germline V gene sequence: CDR1 LGHDT, CDR2 YNNKEL (reference sequence). V lost 4 bases and J lost 1; bases outside the gene matches: 6. The CDR3 extends over 16 amino acids. The CDR3 is CASSLPRTSGQETQYF. Written as DNA, the CDR3 is TGTGCCAGCAGCCTCCCTAGGACTAGCGGCCAAGAGACCCAGTACTTC.

This sequence joins TRBV19 and TRBJ1-5, with D maybe TRBD1 (6 bases). Deletions cut 0 bases from V and 5 bases from J, with 11 bases between. Germline CDR1 reads LNHDA; CDR2 reads SQIVND (reference sequence). The CDR3 has 15 amino acids. This CDR3 reads CASSIDVTGYQPQHF. CDR3 nucleotides: TGTGCCAGTAGTATAGATGTCACAGGGTATCAGCCCCAGCATTTT.

There are a few counts of this clone. This chain uses TRBV6-5 with TRBJ1-5; 7 bases line up with TRBD1. This CDR3 contains 14 residues. CDR1 MNHEY and CDR2 SVGAGI come from the germline V gene. With V trimmed by 6 bases and J by 2 bases, 4 bases remained unmatched. CDR3: CASSLTGGNQPQHF. DNA for the CDR3: TGTGCCAGCAGCCTTACAGGGGGCAATCAGCCCCAGCATTTT.

This sequence joins TRBV10-3 and TRBJ2-1; TRBD2 agrees at 8 bases. Trimming took 6 bases from V and 5 from J; bases not matched to a gene: 6. CDR1 ENHRY and CDR2 SYGVKD come from the germline V gene. The CDR3 runs to 14 residues. The CDR3 reads CAIRLAENHNEQFF. DNA for the CDR3: TGTGCCATCAGACTAGCGGAGAACCACAATGAGCAGTTCTTC.

This rearrangement joins TRBV6-2 or TRBV6-3 to TRBJ2-5; 10 nucleotides agree with TRBD2. Per germline, CDR1 MNHEY and CDR2 SVGEGT. The length of the CDR3 is 15 residues. V was pared by 2 bases and J by 2 bases, with 2 bases of the junction left unmatched. The CDR3 DNA sequence: TGTGCCAGCAGTTACACTAGCGGGATACAAGAGACCCAGTACTTC. Protein product: CASSYTSGIQETQYF.

This chain connects TRBV14 to TRBJ2-7; a weak D match, TRBD2 (5 bases). CDR1 and CDR2 from the germline V gene are SGHDN and FVKESK. The CDR3 totals 13 residues. The ends were cut back, 4 bases at V and 6 bases at J, with 13 bases in the middle. The CDR3 DNA is TGTGCCAGCAGCCGCTTTCAGGCGGGCGAGCAGTACTTC. Translating it yields CASSRFQAGEQYF.

This chain joins TRBV5-1 and TRBJ1-3; D might be TRBD1 (5 bases). Trimming removed 2 bases at V and 2 bases at J, with 17 bases between. Germline CDR1 reads SGHRS; CDR2 reads YFSETQ. The CDR3 consists of 17 residues. CDR3 DNA: TGCGCCAGCAGCTTTACTTCCACTGCAGGGACTGGAAACACCATATATTTT. Amino acids: CASSFTSTAGTGNTIYF.

The chain employs TRBV25-1 and TRBJ2-1, with D perhaps matching TRBD2 (6 bases). CDR1 and CDR2 (germline): MGHDK, SYGVNS. The V gene lost 5 bases and the J gene lost 8 bases, with 22 bases spanning the gap. CDR3 size: 16 residues. The CDR3 here is CASSPLSGGKGYEQFF. CDR3 coding DNA: TGTGCCAGCAGTCCTCTTAGCGGCGGGAAAGGGTATGAGCAGTTCTTC.

The V call is TRBV5-4, the J call TRBJ2-3; 10 bases agree with TRBD2. This CDR3 comprises 15 residues. The junction had 4 bases not matched to a gene; V was cut back by 4 bases and J by 2 bases. Germline CDR1 is SGHNT and CDR2 is YYREEE (reference sequence). The CDR3 nucleotides read TGTGCCAGCAGCCGCAGCGGGAGGGCCACAGATACGCAGTATTTT. Translation: CASSRSGRATDTQYF.

CDR3 sequence (DNA): TGCAGCGTTGAAACTGGGACTAGCGGGAGTATGGAGACCCAGTACTTC. Protein: CSVETGTSGSMETQYF. This chain uses TRBV29-1 with TRBJ2-5; TRBD2 aligns across 14 bases. Germline CDR1 SQVTM, CDR2 ANQGSEA. CDR3 length: 16 amino acids. The junction had 7 bases not matched to a gene; V was cut back by 2 bases and J by 5 bases.

The genes are TRBV5-4 and TRBJ2-3, with a possible D match to TRBD2 (6 bases). Germline V gene data show CDR1 as SGHNT and CDR2 as YYREEE (reference sequence). Trimming left V 0 bases short and J 0 bases short, with 8 bases between. The CDR3 totals 15 residues. The CDR3 nucleotides read TGTGCCAGCAGCTTGGTTGCGGGAAGCACAGATACGCAGTATTTT. Translation: CASSLVAGSTDTQYF.

The V call is TRBV5-1, the J call TRBJ2-7; a possible D gene is TRBD1 (5 bases). The CDR3 consists of 16 residues. CDR1 is SGHRS and CDR2 is YFSETQ in the germline V gene. V shed 0 bases and J shed 1 base, with 14 bases lying between them. This CDR3 is CASSLATSRVSYEQYF. CDR3 nucleotides: TGCGCCAGCAGCTTGGCCACTTCCAGGGTATCCTACGAGCAGTACTTC.

This clone occurred once. V usage is TRBV7-3 and J usage is TRBJ2-2; D gene uncertain. V was pared by 3 bases and J by 10 bases, with 18 bases between. Germline CDR1 reads SGHTA; CDR2 reads FQGTGA. The CDR3 has 15 residues. For the CDR3, the DNA is TGTGCCAGCAGCTTTGGGTTTTCGGAGTCCACGGAGCTGTTTTTT. This sequence encodes CASSFGFSESTELFF.

The CDR3 sequence is CASSVPGGIQYF. The CDR3 coding sequence is TGTGCCAGCAGCGTCCCTGGCGGCATTCAGTACTTC. V is TRBV9 and J is TRBJ2-4; D is unresolved. CDR1 is SGDLS, CDR2 YYNGEE, per germline. This CDR3 is built from 12 residues. Trimming removed 2 bases at V and 9 bases at J, with 9 bases between.

The CDR3 nucleotides read TGCGCCAGCACATCTAGCGGGAGCTACACCGGGGAGCTGTTTTTT. Protein product: CASTSSGSYTGELFF. The chain employs TRBV5-1 and TRBJ2-2; 10 nucleotides match TRBD2. Germline lookup yields CDR1 SGHRS and CDR2 YFSETQ. The V segment lost 6 bases and the J segment 3 bases; nucleotides outside the gene matches: 5. This CDR3 has 15 residues.